The clone carrying this TCR beta chain was counted between two and nine times. The antigen is unknown. These data originate in a study of beta chain features in type 1 diabetes. Overall study results and limits: The VDJ junctions of type 1 diabetes patients carried fewer insertions and more deletions.

Looked up from germline, CDR1 is SQVTM and CDR2 is ANQGSEA. This CDR3 region has 13 residues. V was trimmed by 6 bases and J by 1 base, leaving 10 bases between them. All of the isolated RNA was reverse transcribed, so expressed TCRB transcripts were sequenced. Sequenced by immunoSEQ multiplex PCR; TCRdb stores in-frame clones only, minus some. Of some 400,000 clones in the sample, over 13% were seen once. The V gene is TRBV29-1, the J gene TRBJ1-5; D is possibly TRBD1 (6 bases). The clonotype was recovered from a young woman in good health. The sample consisted of naive CD4+ T cells from blood. The CDR3 here is CSVTGTSNQPQHF. CDR3 nucleotide sequence: TGCAGCGTGACAGGAACGAGCAATCAGCCCCAGCATTTT.